Shown below are 16 T cell receptor beta chains from a single sample sequenced in a study of blood T cell repertoires in COVID-19. This table comes from immunoSEQ multiplex PCR, and its TCRdb copy is limited to in-frame clones, with some not included. The sample has 130,000 to 150,000 clones; approximately 80% are singletons. Sequenced material: peripheral blood. The receptors were gathered from a woman aged 55 to 70 with acute or convalescent COVID-19.

The gene calls are TRBV27 and TRBJ1-1; D might be TRBD1 (5 bases). CDR1 and CDR2 (germline): MNHEY, SMNVEV (reference sequence). The CDR3 is 14 residues long. V lost 3 bases and J lost 1, with 9 bases in between. CDR3 DNA: TGTGCCAGCAGTTTGTACACAGGGAACACTGAAGCTTTCTTT. Encoded protein: CASSLYTGNTEAFF.

V gene TRBV29-1 combines with J gene TRBJ1-2; 9 bases align to TRBD1. V lost 0 bases to trimming and J lost 8 bases; unmatched junction nucleotides: 16. The CDR3 contains 17 residues. CDR1 SQVTM and CDR2 ANQGSEA come from the germline V gene. The chain's CDR3 is CSVEDDGRTGALWGYTF. CDR3 DNA sequence: TGCAGCGTTGAAGATGATGGGAGGACAGGGGCCCTTTGGGGCTACACCTTC.

The chain links TRBV28 to TRBJ2-1; perhaps TRBD2 as D (5 bases). Trimming removed 7 bases from V and 5 bases from J, with 15 bases in between. The CDR3 totals 14 residues. Germline CDR1 and CDR2: MDHEN and SYDVKM. The CDR3 DNA reads as TGTGCCAGCATCGGACTCATAGTCGACAATGAGCAGTTCTTC. Translated: CASIGLIVDNEQFF.

The gene calls are TRBV6-2 or TRBV6-3 and TRBJ2-3, with 8 bases lining up with TRBD2. The trim removed 4 bases at V and 2 bases at J, leaving 8 bases unmatched. Germline-derived CDR1 and CDR2 are MNHEY and SVGEGT. CDR3 size: 16 residues. As DNA, the CDR3 is TGTGCCAGCAGTTCCTTAGCGGGATTGCCCACAGATACGCAGTATTTT. Amino acid sequence: CASSSLAGLPTDTQYF.

The gene calls are TRBV15 and TRBJ2-1; 11 nucleotides match TRBD2. The CDR3 totals 17 residues. CDR1 LNHNV and CDR2 YYDKDF come from the germline V gene (reference sequence). Unmatched junction bases numbered 10, after V lost 8 bases and J lost 1 base. Here the CDR3 reads CATRKARLAGSYNEQFF. Here the CDR3 DNA reads TGTGCCACCCGGAAGGCTCGACTAGCGGGATCCTACAATGAGCAGTTCTTC.

V is TRBV2 and J is TRBJ2-1; D possibly corresponds to TRBD2 (6 bases). Germline V gene data show CDR1 as SNHLY and CDR2 as FYNNEI. This CDR3 comprises 14 residues. Trimming took off 6 bases at V and 2 bases at J, with 11 bases between the two ends. CDR3 region: CASRSPGAYNEQFF. As DNA, the CDR3 is TGTGCCAGCAGATCTCCGGGGGCCTACAATGAGCAGTTCTTC.

This chain joins TRBV7-8 and TRBJ2-7, with D perhaps matching TRBD1 (5 bases). CDR1 SGHVS and CDR2 FQNEAQ come from the germline V gene. The CDR3 length is 16 residues. The ends were cut back, 5 bases at V and 0 bases at J, with 17 bases in the middle. As DNA, the CDR3 is TGTGCCAGCAGCCTGGCCGGGTGGACAACCTCCTACGAGCAGTACTTC. Protein product: CASSLAGWTTSYEQYF. The full variable domain, its missing parts supplied by reference TRBV7-8 and TRBJ2-7, is GAGVSQSPRYKVAKRGQDVALRCDPISGHVSLFWYQQALGQGPEFLTYFQNEAQLDKSGLPSDRFFAERPEGSVSTLKIQRTQQEDSAVYLCASSLAGWTTSYEQYFGPGTRLTVT.

The chain uses TRBV2 and TRBJ2-3, with 8 bases matching TRBD2. J lost 10 bases, V lost 7 bases, and 22 bases had no gene match. The length of the CDR3 is 17 residues. Germline loops: CDR1 SNHLY, CDR2 FYNNEI. The CDR3 nucleotides are TGTGCCAGCATGGGGGGAGAGGGAAGCGGGAGAGCGAATCCGCAGTATTTT. It translates to CASMGGEGSGRANPQYF.

The CDR3 sequence: CASSPGPGGGQYF. Written as DNA, the CDR3 is TGTGCCAGCAGCCCCGGACCCGGAGGCGGGCAGTACTTC. The genes are TRBV11-1 and TRBJ2-7, with D possibly matching TRBD2 (5 bases). This CDR3 contains 13 residues. Deletions cut 5 bases from V and 9 bases from J, with 17 bases between. Germline V lookup: CDR1 SGHAT, CDR2 FQDESV (reference sequence).

The chain has TRBV18 and TRBJ2-7; 11 bases line up with TRBD1. Germline lookup yields CDR1 KGHSH and CDR2 LQKENI. The CDR3 is made up of 15 amino acids. The J segment lost 7 bases and the V segment lost 3 bases, leaving 8 bases of the junction unmatched. The CDR3, as DNA: TGTGCCAGCTCACCCCTCGGACAGGGGGCGGGAGAGCAGTACTTC. This codes for CASSPLGQGAGEQYF.

This chain connects TRBV27 to TRBJ2-1; 10 positions match TRBD2. V was clipped by 3 bases and J by 5 bases; unmatched bases: 16. This CDR3 contains 19 residues. The germline V gene has CDR1 MNHEY and CDR2 SMNVEV (reference sequence). CDR3 sequence (DNA): TGTGCCAGCAGTTTTCGTGGGAACTTGGCTAGCGGGAGCCACAATGAGCAGTTCTTC. As protein: CASSFRGNLASGSHNEQFF.

The gene calls are TRBV6-5 and TRBJ2-1, with 8 bases aligning to TRBD2. The germline gives CDR1 MNHEY, CDR2 SVGAGI. The CDR3 extends over 16 amino acids. V dropped 0 bases and J dropped 4; count of bases not matched to a gene: 5. The CDR3: CASSYSGLAGYNEQFF. The CDR3 nucleotides are TGTGCCAGCAGTTACTCCGGACTAGCCGGTTACAATGAGCAGTTCTTC.

This clone came up once. The V call is TRBV12-5, the J call TRBJ1-5; weak D call: TRBD1 (6 bases). V dropped 9 bases and J dropped 3 bases, with 15 bases sitting between them. CDR1 and CDR2 (germline): LGHNT, FRNRAP. This CDR3 has 14 amino acids. This CDR3 reads CARRGAKDNQPQHF. Here the CDR3 DNA reads TGTGCTAGGCGGGGGGCGAAAGACAATCAGCCCCAGCATTTT.

This sequence joins TRBV6-5 and TRBJ1-2; D call uncertain. Trimming left V 7 bases short and J 3 bases short, with 15 bases between. The CDR3 extends over 14 amino acids. The germline V gene has CDR1 MNHEY and CDR2 SVGAGI. In nucleotides, the CDR3 is TGTGCCAGCACCCCGGGGTATAAGTACTATGGCTACACCTTC. It yields the protein CASTPGYKYYGYTF.

This rearrangement joins TRBV28 to TRBJ1-3, with D possibly TRBD1 on 6 matching bases. V lost 6 bases to trimming and J lost 0 bases, with 9 bases between them. Germline loops: CDR1 MDHEN, CDR2 SYDVKM. The CDR3 covers 14 residues. CDR3 sequence (DNA): TGTGCCAGCAGAGCAGGGGTCTCTGGAAACACCATATATTTT. This translates into CASRAGVSGNTIYF.

This clone was seen a handful of times. This chain links TRBV6-5 with TRBJ1-5, with TRBD1 as a possible D gene (6 bases). The CDR3 is made up of 14 amino acids. Germline CDR1 is MNHEY and CDR2 is SVGAGI. The V end was cut by 5 bases, the J end by 5 bases, with 13 bases between. CDR3 sequence: CASSPGTLYQPQHF. In nucleotides, the CDR3 is TGTGCCAGCAGTCCCGGGACACTTTATCAGCCCCAGCATTTT.